Listed below are T cell receptor beta chains from one sample, sequenced in a study of T cell changes during pregnancy in multiple sclerosis. Profiled with immunoSEQ multiplex PCR; TCRdb holds only in-frame clones, not every one. The sample yields 75,000 to 90,000 clones, around 94% seen once. Sample: CD4+ T cells from peripheral blood mononuclear cells, taken before pregnancy. The receptors were gathered from a female donor with multiple sclerosis, enrolled in a pregnancy study. CDR3s include the opening cysteine and the closing phenylalanine or tryptophan. Each record gives: J gene, D gene, clone size, V gene, CDR3 protein, CDR3 DNA. The D gene is left open where the match is weak. A clone size is listed for some rows: how often the clone was seen (once, few, many), or a class if it is expanded.

J gene: TRBJ2-5; D gene: NA; clone size: NA; V gene: TRBV5-4; CDR3 protein: CASSLGTRSQETQYF; CDR3 DNA: TGTGCCAGCAGCTTGGGGACAAGGTCCCAAGAGACCCAGTACTTC
J gene: TRBJ1-2; D gene: NA; clone size: NA; V gene: TRBV30; CDR3 protein: CAWSDNELSGYTF; CDR3 DNA: TGTGCCTGGAGCGACAATGAGCTCTCAGGCTACACCTTC
J gene: TRBJ2-2; D gene: NA; clone size: NA; V gene: TRBV6-1; CDR3 protein: CASSDIANTGELFF; CDR3 DNA: TGTGCCAGCAGTGACATAGCGAACACCGGGGAGCTGTTTTTT
J gene: TRBJ1-1; D gene: NA; clone size: once; V gene: TRBV10-3; CDR3 protein: CAISEPGIMGNTEAFF; CDR3 DNA: TGTGCCATCAGTGAGCCAGGAATCATGGGGAACACTGAAGCTTTCTTT
J gene: TRBJ2-6; D gene: TRBD2; clone size: NA; V gene: TRBV30; CDR3 protein: CAWRLRIAGISGANVLTF; CDR3 DNA: TGTGCCTGGAGACTACGAATAGCGGGGATCTCTGGGGCCAACGTCCTGACTTTC
J gene: TRBJ2-5; D gene: TRBD2; clone size: NA; V gene: TRBV6-5; CDR3 protein: CASRGGPRETQYF; CDR3 DNA: TGTGCCAGCCGGGGAGGGCCTAGGGAGACCCAGTACTTC
J gene: TRBJ1-1; D gene: NA; clone size: NA; V gene: TRBV19; CDR3 protein: CASSDRPNTEAFF; CDR3 DNA: TGTGCCAGTAGTGACAGGCCGAACACTGAAGCTTTCTTT
J gene: TRBJ2-1; D gene: NA; clone size: once; V gene: TRBV19; CDR3 protein: CASSIQGHQATMRQFF; CDR3 DNA: TGTGCCAGTAGTATTCAGGGACACCAAGCTACAATGAGGCAGTTCTTC
J gene: TRBJ1-5; D gene: TRBD1; clone size: NA; V gene: TRBV10-3; CDR3 protein: CAISEGGTASNQPQHF; CDR3 DNA: TGTGCCATCAGTGAGGGGGGGACAGCTAGCAATCAGCCCCAGCATTTT
J gene: TRBJ1-5; D gene: TRBD1; clone size: NA; V gene: TRBV19; CDR3 protein: CASSPRDRADNQPQHF; CDR3 DNA: TGTGCCAGTAGTCCCCGGGACAGGGCTGACAATCAGCCCCAGCATTTT
J gene: TRBJ2-3; D gene: NA; clone size: NA; V gene: TRBV9; CDR3 protein: CASSVADGTDTQYF; CDR3 DNA: TGTGCCAGCAGCGTGGCTGATGGCACAGATACGCAGTATTTT
J gene: TRBJ2-1; D gene: TRBD2; clone size: NA; V gene: TRBV11-2; CDR3 protein: CASSPTLAGPRYNEQFF; CDR3 DNA: TGTGCCAGCAGCCCGACACTAGCGGGGCCGCGCTACAATGAGCAGTTCTTC
J gene: TRBJ1-1; D gene: NA; clone size: NA; V gene: TRBV6-1; CDR3 protein: CASDMNLNTEAFF; CDR3 DNA: TGTGCCAGCGATATGAACTTGAACACTGAAGCTTTCTTT
J gene: TRBJ1-1; D gene: TRBD1; clone size: once; V gene: TRBV19; CDR3 protein: CASSTQKTGVGAFF; CDR3 DNA: TGTGCCAGTAGTACCCAAAAAACAGGGGTTGGAGCTTTCTTT
J gene: TRBJ2-1; D gene: TRBD2; clone size: NA; V gene: TRBV27; CDR3 protein: CATYLKTGLAGGEQFF; CDR3 DNA: TGTGCCACCTACCTGAAAACGGGACTAGCGGGAGGTGAGCAGTTCTTC
J gene: TRBJ2-6; D gene: TRBD1; clone size: NA; V gene: TRBV28; CDR3 protein: CASSFWTGLGSGANVLTF; CDR3 DNA: TGTGCCAGCAGTTTTTGGACAGGGCTGGGTAGTGGGGCCAACGTCCTGACTTTC
J gene: TRBJ2-5; D gene: NA; clone size: NA; V gene: TRBV27; CDR3 protein: CASSSSRAQYF; CDR3 DNA: TGTGCCAGCAGTTCTTCCAGGGCCCAGTACTTC
J gene: TRBJ2-7; D gene: TRBD1; clone size: NA; V gene: TRBV2; CDR3 protein: CASSPGTGSTSGYF; CDR3 DNA: TGTGCCAGCAGCCCCGGGACAGGATCTACCTCGGGGTACTTC
J gene: TRBJ1-4; D gene: TRBD1; clone size: NA; V gene: TRBV9; CDR3 protein: CASSIGQVATNEKLFF; CDR3 DNA: TGTGCCAGCAGCATTGGACAGGTTGCAACTAATGAAAAACTGTTTTTT
J gene: TRBJ1-4; D gene: NA; clone size: NA; V gene: TRBV19; CDR3 protein: CASRTGTQDEKLFF; CDR3 DNA: TGTGCCAGTAGAACGGGAACCCAGGATGAAAAACTGTTTTTT
J gene: TRBJ2-3; D gene: NA; clone size: NA; V gene: TRBV12-5; CDR3 protein: CASGEGAADTQYF; CDR3 DNA: TGTGCTAGTGGGGAGGGGGCGGCAGATACGCAGTATTTT
J gene: TRBJ1-2; D gene: TRBD1; clone size: NA; V gene: TRBV5-6; CDR3 protein: CASSGDRGYGYTF; CDR3 DNA: TGTGCCAGCAGCGGGGACAGGGGTTATGGCTACACCTTC
J gene: TRBJ2-7; D gene: NA; clone size: NA; V gene: TRBV7-9; CDR3 protein: CASSPTVFPYEQYF; CDR3 DNA: TGTGCCAGCAGCCCCACAGTGTTTCCCTACGAGCAGTACTTC
J gene: TRBJ2-3; D gene: NA; clone size: NA; V gene: TRBV9; CDR3 protein: CASSVGAQLFTDTQYF; CDR3 DNA: TGTGCCAGCAGCGTAGGGGCCCAACTCTTCACAGATACGCAGTATTTT
J gene: TRBJ1-6; D gene: NA; clone size: NA; V gene: TRBV30; CDR3 protein: CAWSGGAPGNSPLHF; CDR3 DNA: TGTGCCTGGAGTGGCGGAGCCCCGGGGAATTCACCCCTCCACTTT
J gene: TRBJ2-7; D gene: TRBD1; clone size: NA; V gene: TRBV19; CDR3 protein: CASSIFRDRGYEQYF; CDR3 DNA: TGTGCCAGTAGTATCTTCCGGGACAGGGGTTACGAGCAGTACTTC
J gene: TRBJ1-3; D gene: TRBD1; clone size: few; V gene: TRBV11-2; CDR3 protein: CASSFNRGSGNTIYF; CDR3 DNA: TGTGCCAGCAGCTTCAACAGGGGCTCTGGAAACACCATATATTTT
J gene: TRBJ1-2; D gene: NA; clone size: once; V gene: TRBV5-4; CDR3 protein: CASSLEQGKANYGYTF; CDR3 DNA: TGTGCCAGCAGCCTCGAACAGGGCAAAGCTAACTATGGCTACACCTTC
J gene: TRBJ2-1; D gene: TRBD2; clone size: NA; V gene: TRBV5-1; CDR3 protein: CASRLAGVYNEQFF; CDR3 DNA: TGCGCCAGTCGACTAGCGGGGGTTTACAATGAGCAGTTCTTC
J gene: TRBJ2-5; D gene: TRBD1; clone size: NA; V gene: TRBV5-1; CDR3 protein: CASSLRIQGEETQYF; CDR3 DNA: TGCGCCAGCAGCTTGAGGATACAGGGGGAAGAGACCCAGTACTTC
J gene: TRBJ1-2; D gene: NA; clone size: NA; V gene: TRBV28; CDR3 protein: CASSLQQGSQGYTF; CDR3 DNA: TGTGCCAGCAGCCTGCAACAGGGAAGTCAGGGCTACACCTTC
J gene: TRBJ2-7; D gene: NA; clone size: NA; V gene: TRBV30; CDR3 protein: CAWSEFGRVQGHYEQYF; CDR3 DNA: TGTGCCTGGAGTGAATTTGGTAGGGTACAGGGTCATTACGAGCAGTACTTC
J gene: TRBJ2-4; D gene: NA; clone size: NA; V gene: TRBV11-2; CDR3 protein: CASSLEAGGNIQYF; CDR3 DNA: TGTGCCAGCAGCTTAGAGGCCGGGGGTAACATTCAGTACTTC
J gene: TRBJ1-1; D gene: TRBD1; clone size: NA; V gene: TRBV27; CDR3 protein: CASSHRDRGTEAFF; CDR3 DNA: TGTGCCAGCAGCCACCGGGACAGGGGAACTGAAGCTTTCTTT
J gene: TRBJ2-1; D gene: TRBD1; clone size: NA; V gene: TRBV5-6; CDR3 protein: CASSLRGPYNEQFF; CDR3 DNA: TGTGCCAGCAGCTTAAGGGGGCCTTACAATGAGCAGTTCTTC
J gene: TRBJ2-2; D gene: TRBD1; clone size: NA; V gene: TRBV19; CDR3 protein: CASQDRADGELFF; CDR3 DNA: TGTGCCAGTCAAGACAGGGCCGACGGGGAGCTGTTTTTT
J gene: TRBJ2-6; D gene: NA; clone size: NA; V gene: TRBV9; CDR3 protein: CASSVDPGPLSGANVLTF; CDR3 DNA: TGTGCCAGCAGCGTAGATCCGGGTCCCCTAAGTGGGGCCAACGTCCTGACTTTC
J gene: TRBJ2-5; D gene: NA; clone size: NA; V gene: TRBV2; CDR3 protein: CASSALLRETQYF; CDR3 DNA: TGTGCCAGCAGTGCACTGTTGCGGGAGACCCAGTACTTC
J gene: TRBJ1-1; D gene: NA; clone size: NA; V gene: TRBV5-1; CDR3 protein: CASSQARSGGNTEAFF; CDR3 DNA: TGCGCCAGCAGCCAGGCGCGTTCGGGGGGGAACACTGAAGCTTTCTTT
J gene: TRBJ1-5; D gene: NA; clone size: NA; V gene: TRBV19; CDR3 protein: CASSSSTPGGHQPQHF; CDR3 DNA: TGTGCCAGTAGTTCCTCAACTCCGGGGGGACATCAGCCCCAGCATTTT
J gene: TRBJ2-7; D gene: NA; clone size: NA; V gene: TRBV19; CDR3 protein: CASSSGDSSYEQYF; CDR3 DNA: TGTGCCAGTAGTTCGGGGGACAGCTCCTACGAGCAGTACTTC
J gene: TRBJ2-1; D gene: TRBD2; clone size: NA; V gene: TRBV9; CDR3 protein: CASSVGGLAGGSYNEQFF; CDR3 DNA: TGTGCCAGCAGCGTAGGAGGCCTAGCGGGGGGCTCCTACAATGAGCAGTTCTTC
J gene: TRBJ2-1; D gene: NA; clone size: NA; V gene: TRBV27; CDR3 protein: CASSFSTGYEQFF; CDR3 DNA: TGTGCCAGCAGTTTCTCTACAGGCTATGAGCAGTTCTTC
J gene: TRBJ2-7; D gene: TRBD1; clone size: NA; V gene: TRBV5-8; CDR3 protein: CASRFRGRRYEQYF; CDR3 DNA: TGTGCCAGCAGGTTCAGGGGGCGCAGATACGAGCAGTACTTC
J gene: TRBJ2-1; D gene: NA; clone size: NA; V gene: TRBV9; CDR3 protein: CASSVSLGGLGQDEQFF; CDR3 DNA: TGTGCCAGCAGCGTTAGCTTAGGGGGACTCGGACAGGATGAGCAGTTCTTC
J gene: TRBJ1-2; D gene: NA; clone size: NA; V gene: TRBV7-9; CDR3 protein: CASSSTQEANYGYTF; CDR3 DNA: TGTGCCAGCAGCTCAACCCAGGAAGCTAACTATGGCTACACCTTC
J gene: TRBJ2-2; D gene: TRBD2; clone size: NA; V gene: TRBV5-1; CDR3 protein: CASSLAGATGELFF; CDR3 DNA: TGCGCCAGCAGCCTAGCGGGGGCCACCGGGGAGCTGTTTTTT
J gene: TRBJ2-3; D gene: TRBD2; clone size: NA; V gene: TRBV7-2; CDR3 protein: CASSAGLAADTQYF; CDR3 DNA: TGTGCCAGCAGCGCGGGACTAGCCGCAGATACGCAGTATTTT
J gene: TRBJ2-1; D gene: NA; clone size: NA; V gene: TRBV10-3; CDR3 protein: CAISDWGTAEQFF; CDR3 DNA: TGTGCCATCAGTGATTGGGGCACCGCTGAGCAGTTCTTC
J gene: TRBJ1-5; D gene: TRBD1; clone size: once; V gene: TRBV11-2; CDR3 protein: CASSLDRGQPQHF; CDR3 DNA: TGTGCCAGCAGCTTAGACAGGGGGCAGCCCCAGCATTTT